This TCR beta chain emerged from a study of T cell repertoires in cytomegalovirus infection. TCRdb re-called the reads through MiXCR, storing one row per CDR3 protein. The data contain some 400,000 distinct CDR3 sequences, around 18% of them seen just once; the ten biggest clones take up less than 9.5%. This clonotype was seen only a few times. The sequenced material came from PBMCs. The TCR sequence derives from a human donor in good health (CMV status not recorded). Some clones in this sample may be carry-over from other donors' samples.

Written as DNA, the CDR3 is TGTGCCAGCAGTTTTCCGGCAGGCCTTAACTATGGCTACACCTTC. This translates into CASSFPAGLNYGYTF. The rearrangement uses TRBV12-3 or TRBV12-4 and TRBJ1-2; no reliable D call. The CDR3 covers 15 residues. Trimming stripped 3 bases from V and 1 base from J, with 12 bases between.